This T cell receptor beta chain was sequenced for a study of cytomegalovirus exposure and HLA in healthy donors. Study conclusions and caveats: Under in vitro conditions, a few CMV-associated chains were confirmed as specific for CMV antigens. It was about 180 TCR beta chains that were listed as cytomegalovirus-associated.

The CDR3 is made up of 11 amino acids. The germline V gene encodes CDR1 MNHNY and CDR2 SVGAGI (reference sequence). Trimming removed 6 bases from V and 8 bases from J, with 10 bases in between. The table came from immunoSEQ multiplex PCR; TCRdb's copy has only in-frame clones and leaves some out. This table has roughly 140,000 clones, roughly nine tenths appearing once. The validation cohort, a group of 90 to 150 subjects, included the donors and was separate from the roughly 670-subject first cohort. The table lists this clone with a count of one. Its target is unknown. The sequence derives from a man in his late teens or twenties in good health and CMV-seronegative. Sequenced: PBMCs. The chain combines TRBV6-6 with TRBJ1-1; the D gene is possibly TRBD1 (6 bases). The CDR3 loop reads CASSRQEEAFF. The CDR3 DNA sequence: TGTGCCAGCAGCCGACAGGAGGAAGCTTTCTTT.